Below, one T cell receptor (beta chain) is given with its context. The antigen this receptor binds is unknown. Base-call qualities are not available, and no considerably larger clone is one nucleotide away. These data belong to a study of cytomegalovirus exposure and HLA in healthy donors (dated by TCRdb to the late 2010s). Study-wide context: An earlier analysis of roughly 610 of the donors reported 250 to 300 Gb of sequence data and around 110 million unique TCR beta sequences obtained from about 179 million T cells. To predict cytomegalovirus infection status, the study brought together high-throughput TCR immunosequencing, statistical association of individual TCRs with disease status, and machine learning. Along with the approximately 650-subject first cohort, a separate validation cohort of 120 different subjects was used. Approximately 310 gigabases of sequencing data and around 88 million unique TCR sequences made up an early release that covered 640 HLA-typed donors. The study was designed to test whether signatures of past pathogen exposure could be identified by cataloging public T cell receptors. HLA typing included class I and class II loci at four-digit resolution. Of the roughly 420 genotyped donors, 70% to 90% were placed in the genetic ancestry cluster associated with self-reported Caucasian donors. In a later analysis, previously published TCR beta repertoires from roughly 710 donors were re-analyzed and high-resolution HLA genotyping was added so that TCR occurrence patterns could be studied. Using immunosequencing, the study profiled T cell repertoires from fewer than 700 subjects and related those repertoires to cytomegalovirus serostatus. A later genetic analysis took genome-wide SNP genotypes for about 55% of the 666 donors and used that subset as a discovery cohort. The number of typed donors differed by locus: 629-630 for A, B, C, DRB1 and DQB1; some 540 for DQA1; over 600 for DPA1; and 400 to 480 for DPB1. In an earlier analysis of around 540 of the donors, high-throughput TCR beta sequencing was used to judge whether each TCR beta V gene segment behaved as functional or pseudogenic. The later analysis used no new phenotypic data to find candidate immune exposures, relying instead on TCR beta sequences and their occurrence across donors. Donor age, sex, ethnicity and CMV serostatus were compiled alongside the repertoire data. All discovery cohort repertoires had been generated on a single sequencing platform. Because of strong linkage in the cohort, roughly five DR-DQ haplotypes were treated as single units for association and clustering. Among a few hundred genotyped donors of the cohort, an average of about 240,000 unique TCR beta nucleotide sequences were sequenced per donor, around 20% of them non-productive.

Including the terminal cysteine and phenylalanine, the CDR3 comprises 14 residues. Only CDR3 DNA remains: 42 bases, in frame from the first base. CDR1 and CDR2, looked up from the germline V gene, are MGHRA and YSYEKL. Trimming takes 5 bases from V and 7 bases from J, and the germline ends sit 17 bases apart. In total, approximately 610 healthy bone marrow donors made up the cohort. At the time of sampling, all cohort members were nominally healthy, though unrecorded immune exposures were likely present. The donor tested CMV seropositive, placing the donor among the 250 to 300 seropositive members of the cohort. A peripheral blood sample was provided by each donor, and peripheral blood mononuclear cells were used for TCR beta sequencing. The Qiagen DNeasy Blood Extraction Kit was used to extract genomic DNA from the blood cell samples. To prepare the library, the immunoSEQ multiplex PCR assay was applied. For the multiplex PCR, a mixture combining 60 forward primers for TCR Vbeta segments and 13 reverse primers for TCR Jbeta segments was used. Amplification of the CDR3 region of rearranged TCR beta genes was performed with a multiplex PCR assay on genomic DNA. The amplified TCR beta libraries were sequenced on the Illumina HiSeq System as 87-base-pair reads. The authors processed their data as follows. In a later analysis, 80 million or so unique TCR beta chains were counted across the 666 repertoires, and approximately 11 million of these chains were shared by at least two donors. A nearest-neighbor algorithm error-corrected the raw reads and collapsed the reads into unique sequences, merging closely related sequences to remove PCR and sequencing errors. To assign V, D and J gene segments, CDR3 sequences were aligned to IMGT reference sequences. For a sequence to be retained, a match of at least six nucleotides to both a V gene segment and a J gene segment was required. Rearrangements were called productive when the CDR3 lacked stop codons and stayed in frame with V and J; all others were non-productive. Following IMGT convention, CDR3 was defined as the stretch from the second conserved V-encoded cysteine up to the conserved J-encoded phenylalanine. In an earlier analysis of roughly 580 of the donors, sequences lacking an unambiguous match to a single V gene segment were excluded. An earlier analysis of over 450 of the donors classified V segments as functional when productive rearrangements were above 56.7% and as segregating when the standard deviation between donors was above 5%. To diagnose cytomegalovirus status from the catalog of TCR beta chain sequences, a statistical classification framework was built. In a later analysis, TCR nucleotide sequences were compared against IMGT/GENE-DB human TR gene sequences so that V and J genes could be assigned. In a later analysis, CDR3 sequences and most-parsimonious VDJ recombination scenarios were assigned using the TCRdist pipeline. In a later analysis, each TCR beta chain was defined by its CDR3 amino acid sequence together with its V-gene family, and reads lacking a unique V-gene family were excluded. In a later analysis, 550 to 650 highly shared, low-generation-probability nucleotide sequences were removed to address suspected cross-contamination and a sequencing artifact. In a later analysis, a clonal expansion index for each public chain was calculated from normalized within-repertoire ranks of inferred template counts. In a later analysis, generation probabilities were computed using a VDJ recombination model fitted to out-of-frame rearrangements, and the results were checked against IGoR. Hypergeometric tests were used in a later analysis to score TCR-TCR, TCR-HLA and TCR-CMV co-occurrence, with a repertoire-size bias correction applied to the TCR pairs. To estimate false discovery rates, a later analysis permuted the HLA or CMV assignments 20 times. A later analysis grouped co-occurring TCRs with DBSCAN, adding TCRdist sequence similarity when clustering within HLA-allele-positive subsets. For co-occurrence clustering, repertoires with fewer than 30,000 or more than 120,000 public chains were excluded, along with five repertoires with anomalous nucleotide sharing. TCRdb re-hosts the immuneACCESS table, in-frame sequences only. Its copies lack some clones; in the studies checked, an unresolved V gene accounts for under half of them, and the cause for the rest is not known. V and J calls and clone size are given by that table; D and trimming were obtained from the DNA. For this sample the table gives around 130,000 clones, of which about 79% were detected only once. The ten top clones hold 2.5% to 3% of the sample.

The research as a whole found: Linkage disequilibrium might explain the correlated functional status among segregating V segments, but an unknown experimental factor could not be ruled out. The cohort was sequenced for TCR beta chains only, and without alpha or paired-chain data the features that could be detected were limited. For the cohort, immune exposure information was limited to CMV serostatus. Three of the identified cytomegalovirus-associated TCR beta chains were confirmed in vitro to be specific for cytomegalovirus antigens. Most TCR sequences were observed very rarely across donors, whereas some public TCRs were present in many individuals. Specific HLA alleles were associated with 15,000 to 20,000 TCR beta sequences at a false discovery rate of 0.05 in a later analysis. A later analysis found that HLA-associated TCR beta chains were more clonally expanded and had lower generation probabilities than equally common non-associated chains. The classifier was reported to diagnose cytomegalovirus status with high specificity and sensitivity in both the original cohort and the validation cohort. In a later analysis, the rate of TCR association differed among HLA loci, with DRB1 alleles having the most associated TCRs and HLA-C alleles having the fewest. Because some donors lacked HLA typing at each locus, the association tests relied only on the typed subset. V-gene and J-gene trimming of TCR beta chains was associated with a missense DCLRE1C variant in a later genetic analysis, and the association was replicated in an independent cohort. Presence/absence analyses assumed roughly uniform sequencing depth across donors, an assumption that may not hold. In a later genetic analysis, fewer N-insertions in productive TCRs were reported among donors in an Asian-associated ancestry cluster than the roughly 640-donor mean. Because counts were too low, more than 15 rarely observed V segments, including chromosome 9 orphons, were left out of the earlier analysis of approximately 500 of the donors. In an earlier analysis of 450 to 750 of the donors, most TCR beta V segments appeared in productive rearrangements about 87% or about 30% of the time, broadly matching IMGT annotations. A later analysis reported that several top co-occurrence clusters appeared linked to parvovirus B19, influenza, CMV and Epstein-Barr virus. When HLA alleles, especially DR and DQ, strongly co-occurred, TCR associations were difficult to assign to individual alleles. A later analysis found that most CMV-associated TCR beta chains appeared HLA-restricted, with HLA associations seemingly driven largely by CMV exposure. The authors suggested that the approach could potentially be extended to other disease states and immunological phenotypes. Some IMGT-functional V segments, including TRBV6-2 and TRBV6-3, could not be distinguished by the 87-base-pair reads and were therefore excluded. A further reported finding was that TCR beta sequences accurately predicted the HLA-A and HLA-B alleles for most subjects in the first cohort. A cluster of highly shared sequence variants was judged likely to be a technical artifact of the sequencing pipeline. A total of around 150 TCR beta chains were listed by the study as associated with cytomegalovirus.

The chain couples TRBV4-1 to TRBJ1-1; the best D guess is TRBD1, with 6 bases matching. Material for sequencing was PBMCs. This receptor was taken from a woman between 18 and 29 years old in good health and CMV-seropositive. The bases are TGCGCCAGCAGCGAGAGCTTGGAACAGGGTGAAGCTTTCTTT. This sequence encodes CASSESLEQGEAFF.